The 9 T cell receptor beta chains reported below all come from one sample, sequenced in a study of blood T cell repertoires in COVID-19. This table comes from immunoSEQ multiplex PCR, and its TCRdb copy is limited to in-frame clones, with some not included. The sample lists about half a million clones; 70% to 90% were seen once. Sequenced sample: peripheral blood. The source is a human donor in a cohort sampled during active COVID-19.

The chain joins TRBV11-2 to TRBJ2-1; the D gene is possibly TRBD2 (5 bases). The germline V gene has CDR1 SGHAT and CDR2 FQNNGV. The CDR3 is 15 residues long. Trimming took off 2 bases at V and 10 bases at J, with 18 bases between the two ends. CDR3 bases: TGTGCCAGCAGCTTACCGTCTAGCCGGAACGGGGAGCAGTTCTTC. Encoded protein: CASSLPSSRNGEQFF.

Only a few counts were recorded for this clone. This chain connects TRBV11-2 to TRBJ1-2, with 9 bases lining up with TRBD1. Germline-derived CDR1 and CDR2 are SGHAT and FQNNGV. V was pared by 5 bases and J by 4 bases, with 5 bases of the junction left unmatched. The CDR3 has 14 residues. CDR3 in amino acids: CASSISTGGYGYTF. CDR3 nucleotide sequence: TGTGCCAGCAGCATATCGACAGGGGGCTATGGCTACACCTTC.

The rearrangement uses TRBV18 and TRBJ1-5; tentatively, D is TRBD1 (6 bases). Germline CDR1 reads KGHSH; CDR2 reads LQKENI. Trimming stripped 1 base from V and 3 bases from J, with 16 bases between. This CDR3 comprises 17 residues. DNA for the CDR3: TGTGCCAGCTCACCACAAACACAGGGTACCTACAATCAGCCCCAGCATTTT. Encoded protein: CASSPQTQGTYNQPQHF.

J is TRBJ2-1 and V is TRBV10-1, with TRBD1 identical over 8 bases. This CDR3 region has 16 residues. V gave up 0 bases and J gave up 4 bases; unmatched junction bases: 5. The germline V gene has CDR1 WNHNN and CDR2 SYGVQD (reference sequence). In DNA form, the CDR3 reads TGCGCCAGCAGTGAGTCGACAGGGGCAACATACAATGAGCAGTTCTTC. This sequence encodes CASSESTGATYNEQFF.

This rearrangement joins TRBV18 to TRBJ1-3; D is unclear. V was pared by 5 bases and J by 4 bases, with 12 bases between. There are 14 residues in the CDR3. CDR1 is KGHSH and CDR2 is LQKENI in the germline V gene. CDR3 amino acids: CASSATEEGNTIYF. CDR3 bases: TGTGCCAGCTCAGCTACGGAGGAGGGAAACACCATATATTTT. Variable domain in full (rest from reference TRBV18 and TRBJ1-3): NAGVMQNPRHLVRRRGQEARLRCSPMKGHSHVYWYRQLPEEGLKFMVYLQKENIIDESGMPKERFSAEFPKEGPSILRIQQVVRGDSAAYFCASSATEEGNTIYFGEGSWLTVV.

CDR3 bases: TGTGCCAGCAGCTTATCGTGGACTACCCACGGGGAGCTGTTTTTT. Its translation is CASSLSWTTHGELFF. The rearrangement links TRBV11-1 to TRBJ2-2; D is possibly TRBD2 (6 bases). The CDR3 contains 15 residues. Germline V CDR1 and CDR2: SGHAT, FQDESV (reference sequence). The V gene lost 2 bases and the J gene lost 7 bases, with 14 bases spanning the gap.

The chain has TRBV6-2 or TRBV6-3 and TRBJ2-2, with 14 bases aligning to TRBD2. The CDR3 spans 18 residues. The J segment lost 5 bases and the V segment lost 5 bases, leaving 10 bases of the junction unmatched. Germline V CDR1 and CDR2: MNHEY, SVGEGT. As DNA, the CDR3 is TGTGCCAGCAGTAGACTACCGACTAGCGGGAGGGTTACCGGGGAGCTGTTTTTT. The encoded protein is CASSRLPTSGRVTGELFF.

CDR3 protein: CASSLDAGGYTGELFF. DNA of the CDR3: TGTGCCAGCAGCTTGGATGCGGGAGGGTACACCGGGGAGCTGTTTTTT. The V call is TRBV5-4, the J call TRBJ2-2, with 9 bases identical to TRBD2. With V trimmed by 0 bases and J by 3 bases, 3 bases remained unmatched. Per the germline V gene, CDR1 is SGHNT and CDR2 is YYREEE (reference sequence). The CDR3 has 16 residues.

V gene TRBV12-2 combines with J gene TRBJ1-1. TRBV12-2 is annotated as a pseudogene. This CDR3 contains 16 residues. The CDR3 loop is CASRVRSPRRHTEAFF. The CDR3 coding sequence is TGTGCAAGTCGCGTACGTAGCCCTCGTCGGCACACTGAAGCTTTCTTT.